This TCR beta chain was captured by sequencing in a study of blood T cell repertoires in COVID-19. Study-level information: Collection of acute and convalescent COVID-19 samples took place in the United States, Italy and Spain. From T cells, B-cell-depleted T cells, or PBMCs came the material, which was cDNA or gDNA.

This CDR3 comprises 15 residues. The V end was cut by 0 bases, the J end by 4 bases, with 10 bases between. Germline CDR1 and CDR2: MNHEY and SVGAGI. As handled by the study authors: Amplifying reference gene primers gave estimates of nucleated cell counts. Produced via immunoSEQ multiplex PCR; TCRdb's table is partial and in-frame only. The D gene and trimming were derived from the DNA, and the V and J assignments and clone size from that table. The sample includes a few hundred thousand clones, roughly 90% of them seen just once. The receptor's source is a woman in her forties or fifties with acute or convalescent COVID-19. The V call is TRBV6-5, the J call TRBJ2-1; D not resolved. Specimen: peripheral blood. CDR3 sequence reads: CASSYSYSLYNEQFF. CDR3 in DNA: TGTGCCAGCAGTTACTCGTACAGCCTTTACAATGAGCAGTTCTTC.